This record looks at one T cell receptor (beta chain) sequence and its context. The antigen is not known. The data were obtained in a study of cytomegalovirus exposure and HLA in healthy donors. Donors were ostensibly healthy at sampling, although undocumented immune exposures were probable. Study-wide findings and caveats: Rare sequences made up most TCRs, while some public TCRs were found in many donors. A later analysis linked a missense variant in DCLRE1C to the trimming of TCR beta V and J genes. More clonal expansion characterized HLA-associated TCR beta chains than equally common others in a later analysis.

The germline CDR1 and CDR2 sequences are LNHDA and SQIVND (reference sequence). The CDR3 runs 16 residues. Trimming left V 8 bases short and J 0 bases short, with 17 bases between. The PCR used 60 Vbeta and 13 Jbeta primers. Measured with immunoSEQ multiplex PCR; TCRdb has only the in-frame clones, and not every one. The listing records over 55,000 clones. The sequence derives from a male donor in good health and CMV-seronegative. Sequencing was done on a sample of PBMCs. The chain combines TRBV19 with TRBJ1-3; weak D call: TRBD1 (5 bases). CDR3 nucleotides: TGTGCCAGTTGCGAGGGACTCCGTTCCTCTGGAAACACCATATATTTT. Translated: CASCEGLRSSGNTIYF.